The 32 T cell receptor beta chains below all came from one sample that was sequenced in a study of blood T cells in healthy people across ages. A second PCR of roughly 7 to 11 cycles used a sample-barcoded 5' primer and a J-beta primer mix. TCRdb re-called the 5' RACE reads through MiXCR, storing one row per CDR3 protein. In the table there are about 650,000 distinct CDR3 sequences, approximately 31% of which are singletons. The material sequenced was blood. The receptor set was obtained from a woman older than 75 in good health.

This sequence joins TRBV7-9 and TRBJ2-1; TRBD2 aligns across 9 bases. The CDR3 runs to 16 residues. V lost 3 bases, J lost 10 bases, and 13 bases stayed unmatched. Germline CDR1 SEHNR, CDR2 FQNEAQ (reference sequence). The CDR3 protein is CASSFPPAGGGGEQFF. DNA of the CDR3: TGTGCCAGCAGCTTTCCCCCAGCGGGGGGTGGGGGGGAGCAGTTCTTC.

This clonotype was seen ten or more times. The J gene is TRBJ2-7, the V gene TRBV5-1, with 10 bases aligning to TRBD1. Germline assignment: CDR1 SGHRS and CDR2 YFSETQ. J gave up 0 bases and V 5 bases, and 5 bases lay outside the gene matches. The CDR3 contains 15 residues. The CDR3 nucleotides read TGCGCCAGCAGTTATTGGACAGGGGGCTCCTACGAGCAGTACTTC. Amino acid sequence: CASSYWTGGSYEQYF.

This clonotype occurred a few times. The J gene is TRBJ1-6, the V gene TRBV6-5, with D perhaps matching TRBD1 (5 bases). V was trimmed by 2 bases and J by 10 bases, leaving 12 bases between them. CDR3 length: 14 residues. Looked up from germline, CDR1 is MNHEY and CDR2 is SVGAGI. The CDR3 region is CASSYRDEKSPLHF. The CDR3 nucleotides are TGTGCCAGCAGTTACAGGGACGAAAAGTCACCCCTCCACTTT.

This sequence joins TRBV5-1 and TRBJ2-3; D remains ambiguous. CDR1 and CDR2 (germline): SGHRS, YFSETQ. The V gene lost 5 bases and the J gene lost 4 bases, with 14 bases spanning the gap. The CDR3 sequence is 14 residues long. CDR3 amino acids: CASRTGPSADTQYF. The CDR3 coding sequence is TGCGCCAGCAGGACGGGTCCAAGCGCAGATACGCAGTATTTT. Based on the CDR3 plus reference TRBV5-1 and TRBJ2-3, the full variable domain is KAGVTQTPRYLIKTRGQQVTLSCSPISGHRSVSWYQQTPGQGLQFLFEYFSETQRNKGNFPGRFSGRQFSNSRSEMNVSTLELGDSALYLCASRTGPSADTQYFGPGTRLTVL.

This clonotype was counted many times. A much more abundant neighbour one base away suggests this may be a read error. This rearrangement joins TRBV20-1 to TRBJ2-7; 11 nucleotides line up with TRBD1. The CDR3 spans 14 residues. The germline V gene has CDR1 DFQATT and CDR2 SNEGSKA (reference sequence). V shed 5 bases, J shed 5 bases, and the junction held 8 bases outside the gene matches. CDR3 residues: CSASGQGACNEQYF. The CDR3 coding sequence is TGCAGTGCTTCTGGACAGGGGGCTTGCAACGAGCAGTACTTC.

This clonotype occurred many times. The gene calls are TRBV20-1 and TRBJ2-7, with 11 positions matching TRBD2. The CDR3 contains 15 residues. Germline V gene sequence: CDR1 DFQATT, CDR2 SNEGSKA (reference sequence). Trimming cost V 6 bases and J 2 bases; bases outside gene matches: 9. The CDR3, as DNA: TGCAGTGCAATCCCGACTAGCGGGGTTCCCTACGAGCAGTACTTC. Translation: CSAIPTSGVPYEQYF.

Concerning this clonotype: The junction differs from germline at one of its ends, possibly a read error. The chain is built from TRBV5-1 and TRBJ2-7; 8 nucleotides line up with TRBD1. The CDR3 sequence is 16 residues long. Germline V gene data show CDR1 as SGHRS and CDR2 as YFSETQ. The CDR3 coding sequence is TGCGCCAGCAGCTTGTCAGGGGGCTTTCACGGCGACGAGCGGTACTTC. This translates into CASSLSGGFHGDERYF.

This clonotype was seen many times. The chain uses TRBV5-4 and TRBJ1-2; D remains unclear. The germline CDR1 and CDR2 sequences are SGHNT and YYREEE (reference sequence). The V end lost 0 bases, the J end lost 8 bases, and 5 bases lay between the germline ends. This CDR3 comprises 11 residues. CDR3 in amino acids: CASSLDHGYTF. Here the CDR3 DNA reads TGTGCCAGCAGCTTGGATCACGGCTACACCTTC.

This chain links TRBV15 with TRBJ2-3; maybe TRBD2 (7 bases). V was shortened by 0 bases and J by 3 bases, with 13 bases between the two germline ends. This CDR3 spans 16 amino acids. CDR1 and CDR2 from the germline V gene are LNHNV and YYDKDF (reference sequence). In DNA form, the CDR3 reads TGTGCCACCAGCAGAGATCAGGGGAGGGTGACAGATACGCAGTATTTT. Translating gives CATSRDQGRVTDTQYF. Full variable domain (missing parts from reference TRBV15 and TRBJ2-3): DAMVIQNPRYQVTQFGKPVTLSCSQTLNHNVMYWYQQKSSQAPKLLFHYYDKDFNNEADTPDNFQSRRPNTSFCFLDIRSPGLGDTAMYLCATSRDQGRVTDTQYFGPGTRLTVL.

This clonotype was counted many times. This could be a read error, since a much larger clone is one nucleotide away. This chain uses TRBV25-1 with TRBJ2-7, with 8 bases aligning to TRBD2. Germline assignment: CDR1 MGHDK and CDR2 SYGVNS. This CDR3 has 16 residues. J lost 1 base, V lost 1 base, and 6 bases had no gene match. The CDR3 region has the DNA TGTGCCAGCAGTGAATCCCGGGGGGGAAAGTCCTACGAGCAGTACTTC. Residues: CASSESRGGKSYEQYF.

This chain links TRBV6-5 with TRBJ1-2, with 8 positions matching TRBD1. CDR3 length: 13 residues. The germline gives CDR1 MNHEY, CDR2 SVGAGI. J gave up 8 bases and V 0 bases, and 2 bases lay outside the gene matches. In nucleotides, the CDR3 is TGTGCCAGCAGTTACTCCGGACAGGGCGGCTACACCTTC. Its protein product is CASSYSGQGGYTF.

This clonotype was counted many times. The chain links TRBV6-1 to TRBJ1-4, with TRBD1 identical over 7 bases. CDR1 is MNHNS, CDR2 SASEGT, per germline. This CDR3 contains 17 residues. Trimming at V came to 0 bases and at J to 5 bases, leaving 9 bases not matched to a gene. CDR3 bases: TGTGCCAGCAGTGAAGCGCCTCCGGGACAGACAAATGAAAAACTGTTTTTT. It yields the protein CASSEAPPGQTNEKLFF.

On this clonotype: A much larger clone differs from this one at a single base, so this may be a read error. CDR3 nucleotide sequence: TGTGCCATCAGGACTAGCGGGGTAGATGAGCAGTACTTC. Residues: CAIRTSGVDEQYF. The chain uses TRBV7-9 and TRBJ2-5; 12 nucleotides align to TRBD2. The CDR3 is made up of 13 amino acids. V lost 10 bases and J lost 11; bases outside the gene matches: 11. Germline values: CDR1 SEHNR, CDR2 FQNEAQ (reference sequence).

The sample holds a few counts of this clonotype. Since a much larger clone is just one base distant, this may be a read error. The V call is TRBV6-6, the J call TRBJ2-5, with D perhaps being TRBD1 or TRBD2 (6 bases each). The CDR3 spans 14 residues. With 6 bases removed from V and 11 bases from J, the gap between germline ends came to 22 bases. Germline CDR1 reads MNHNY; CDR2 reads SVGAGI (reference sequence). The CDR3 DNA is TGTGCCAGCAGATTAACGGGGGCAACCAATGAGCAGTACTTC. It is translated as CASRLTGATNEQYF.

Of note for this clonotype: This could be a read error, since a much larger clone is one nucleotide away. The chain carries TRBV20-1 and TRBJ2-1; a weak D match, TRBD2 (6 bases). The CDR3 loop spans 19 amino acids. Germline assignment: CDR1 DFQATT and CDR2 SNEGSKA (reference sequence). The V and J ends lost 0 bases and 4 bases respectively, with 25 bases between them. For the CDR3, the DNA is TGCAGTGCTAGAGATTATCGGGACTCGAGGCCTCCAAAGTACAATGAGCAGTTCTTC. This sequence encodes CSARDYRDSRPPKYNEQFF.

This clonotype was observed many times. This chain joins TRBV6-5 and TRBJ1-1; 9 nucleotides agree with TRBD1. The CDR3 consists of 15 residues. V gave up 7 bases and J gave up 2 bases; unmatched junction bases: 8. The germline V gene has CDR1 MNHEY and CDR2 SVGAGI. This CDR3 is CASTPTDRGNTEAFF. The CDR3 nucleotides read TGTGCCAGCACCCCCACGGACAGGGGTAACACTGAAGCTTTCTTT.

In its sample, this clonotype was seen many times. The chain carries TRBV20-1 and TRBJ2-7; unclear D gene. Trimming removed 0 bases from V and 2 bases from J, with 14 bases in between. Per germline, CDR1 DFQATT and CDR2 SNEGSKA (reference sequence). The CDR3 runs 15 residues. The CDR3 spells CSARDQRTKTYEQYF. CDR3 DNA: TGCAGTGCTAGAGATCAACGGACGAAGACCTACGAGCAGTACTTC.

This sequence joins TRBV20-1 and TRBJ2-1, with D hard to call. V shed 1 base and J shed 5 bases, with 9 bases lying between them. The CDR3 spans 13 residues. Germline V gene sequence: CDR1 DFQATT, CDR2 SNEGSKA (reference sequence). DNA of the CDR3: TGCAGTGCTAGAGGGCAGGTGGACAATGAGCAGTTCTTC. This encodes CSARGQVDNEQFF.

This clonotype came up many times. V usage is TRBV5-1 and J usage is TRBJ2-1; 14 bases align to TRBD2. The CDR3 covers 17 residues. With V trimmed by 4 bases and J by 1 base, 4 bases remained unmatched. CDR1 and CDR2 (germline): SGHRS, YFSETQ. CDR3 residues: CASSAGLAGGSYNEQFF. The CDR3, as DNA: TGCGCCAGCAGCGCCGGACTAGCGGGGGGATCCTACAATGAGCAGTTCTTC.

This clonotype was counted between two and nine times. This chain links TRBV6-5 with TRBJ1-3; a weak D match, TRBD1 (6 bases). CDR1 is MNHEY, CDR2 SVGAGI, per germline. The germline V and J ends were trimmed by 7 bases and 8 bases, with 24 bases remaining between them. The CDR3 has 16 amino acids. CDR3 coding DNA: TGTGCCAGCACTCCGACTCAGGGGATCGCAGGGGACACCATATATTTT. Protein sequence: CASTPTQGIAGDTIYF.

The gene calls are TRBV28 and TRBJ2-1; tentatively, D is TRBD2 (6 bases). Germline V lookup: CDR1 MDHEN, CDR2 SYDVKM. The germline V and J ends were trimmed by 5 bases and 2 bases, with 10 bases remaining between them. The CDR3 has 14 residues. The DNA for the CDR3 is TGTGCCAGCAGTGTCGGGAGCGCCTACAATGAGCAGTTCTTC. This gives the protein CASSVGSAYNEQFF.

This clonotype was counted ten times or more. The rearrangement links TRBV4-2 to TRBJ2-4, with 12 bases lining up with TRBD2. The CDR3 loop spans 20 amino acids. With 1 base clipped from V and 5 bases from J, the junction kept 15 bases outside the gene matches. Germline-derived CDR1 and CDR2 are LGHNA and YNFKEQ. CDR3 sequence (DNA): TGTGCCAGCAGCCAAGGGGGACGAAACCTAGCGGGGGGGTCTGAAAACATTCAGTACTTC. It is translated as CASSQGGRNLAGGSENIQYF.

The chain employs TRBV30 and TRBJ1-5; D is unresolved. The germline V and J ends were trimmed by 0 bases and 6 bases, with 6 bases remaining between them. The length of the CDR3 is 12 residues. The V gene's germline CDR1 is GTSNPN and CDR2 SVGIG (reference sequence). Here the CDR3 DNA reads TGTGCCTGGAGTGTAGAAAGTCAGCCCCAGCATTTT. Encoded protein: CAWSVESQPQHF.

V is TRBV5-1 and J is TRBJ1-3, with 9 bases fitting TRBD1. CDR1 and CDR2 from the germline V gene are SGHRS and YFSETQ. The CDR3 extends over 15 amino acids. After removal of 4 bases from V and 2 bases from J, the junction contained 4 bases not matched to a gene. The CDR3, as DNA: TGCGCCAGCAGCACCGGACAGGGGCCTGGAAACACCATATATTTT. Residues: CASSTGQGPGNTIYF.

The V and J genes are TRBV6-2 or TRBV6-3 and TRBJ2-3; 7 nucleotides match TRBD2. The CDR3 contains 13 residues. V lost 6 bases and J lost 5; bases outside the gene matches: 5. Germline V gives CDR1 MNHEY, CDR2 SVGEGT. CDR3 DNA sequence: TGTGCCAGCAGACGGGGCGGGGGAGATACGCAGTATTTT. It yields the protein CASRRGGGDTQYF.

About this clonotype: At one end the junction does not follow the germline gene, possibly because of a read error. The gene calls are TRBV11-3 and TRBJ2-7; D possibly corresponds to TRBD2 (6 bases). CDR1 and CDR2 from the germline V gene are SGHNT and YENEEA. CDR3 length equals 14 residues. CDR3 protein: CASSLGGADYKQYF. The DNA of the CDR3 is TGTGCCAGCAGCTTAGGGGGAGCGGACTACAAGCAGTACTTC.

Note on this clonotype: It may be a read error: a sequence one base away is much more abundant. The chain has TRBV6-5 and TRBJ2-7; D is ambiguous. The J call is doubtful: the DNA matches TRBJ2-5 better. This CDR3 has 15 amino acids. Germline assignment: CDR1 MNHEY and CDR2 SVGAGI. The CDR3 nucleotides are TGTGCCAGCAGTTACTCGAATGGGTGGGGAGAGACCCAGTACTTC. The encoded protein is CASSYSNGWGETQYF.

This clonotype was observed at least ten times. CDR3 DNA sequence: TGTGCCAGCAGCTTAGCTGGGACTAGCGGTGGGGAGACCCAGTACTTC. This sequence encodes CASSLAGTSGGETQYF. This chain joins TRBV7-2 and TRBJ2-5; TRBD2 aligns across 11 bases. From germline, CDR1 is SGHTA and CDR2 FQGNSA. V lost 0 bases, J lost 5 bases, and 5 bases stayed unmatched. The CDR3 sequence is 16 residues long.

Regarding this clonotype: One end of the junction is discordant with germline, which a read error may explain. This chain uses TRBV5-1 with TRBJ2-1, with 13 nucleotides matching TRBD2. Germline V gene data show CDR1 as SGHRS and CDR2 as YFSETQ. The CDR3 is made up of 16 amino acids. This chain's CDR3 is CASSSGGTSGNNEQFF. The CDR3 DNA follows: TGCGCCAGCAGCTCAGGGGGGACTAGCGGGAACAATGAACAGTTCTTC.

There are a few counts of this clonotype. The rearrangement joins TRBV5-1 to TRBJ1-1; 7 bases align to TRBD1. From germline, CDR1 is SGHRS and CDR2 YFSETQ. This CDR3 contains 16 residues. Trimming took 1 base from V and 2 from J; bases not matched to a gene: 8. For the CDR3, the DNA is TGCGCCAGCAGCTTGCCCTCGACAGGGTCAAACACTGAAGCTTTCTTT. This gives the protein CASSLPSTGSNTEAFF.

The gene calls are TRBV6-1 and TRBJ2-2; D is uncertain. Germline loops: CDR1 MNHNS, CDR2 SASEGT. The CDR3 is 14 amino acids. V lost 3 bases and J 2 bases, leaving 7 bases between the germline ends. The CDR3 here is CASSDSRNTGELFF. CDR3 DNA: TGTGCCAGCAGTGACTCGCGAAACACCGGGGAGCTGTTTTTT.

This clonotype was seen at least ten times. The rearrangement uses TRBV10-3 and TRBJ2-7; tentatively, D is TRBD2 (7 bases). Germline lookup yields CDR1 ENHRY and CDR2 SYGVKD. The CDR3 length is 15 residues. With 6 bases removed from V and 2 bases from J, the gap between germline ends came to 17 bases. The CDR3 region has the DNA TGTGCCATCAGCGGGGAGGGGGGACCCACCTACGAGCAGTACTTC. Its protein is CAISGEGGPTYEQYF.